This T cell receptor beta chain was recovered during a study of OX40 agonist ivuxolimab in advanced cancers. Notes on the research overall: Ivuxolimab was a fully human IgG2 agonistic monoclonal antibody targeting the costimulatory receptor OX40 (CD134). Intravenous ivuxolimab was administered to patients every 2 weeks at six dose levels: 0.01, 0.1, 0.3, 1.5, 3 and 10 mg/kg. Of the approximately 50 dose-escalation patients, hepatocellular carcinoma was present in about 20, melanoma in approximately 15, renal cell carcinoma in 9 and head and neck cancer in 9. In the dose-escalation cohort, 82.7% of patients were male, and the mean age was approximately 60 years, with a range of about 23 to 90. Patients were allowed to have had prior anti-PD-1, anti-PD-L1 or anti-CTLA-4 therapy, and approximately 40% of the dose-escalation patients had been treated with checkpoint inhibitors. Three dose-escalation patients achieved partial responses, one with hepatocellular carcinoma and two with cutaneous melanoma. The purpose of peripheral TCRbeta sequencing was to test whether ivuxolimab changed TCR sequence diversity and led to clonal T-cell expansion. The paper reports the monotherapy dose-escalation portion (N = 52 patients) of the phase I ivuxolimab trial.

Here V drops 7 bases and J drops 8 bases, and the junction holds 6 bases not matched to any gene. From the cysteine through the phenylalanine, the CDR3 covers 13 amino acids. The kept DNA is CDR3 alone, 39 bases in frame from the first base. The germline V gene (reference sequence) yields SGHNT for CDR1 and YYREEE for CDR2. Genomic DNA was isolated from the sorted cells so that the TCRbeta CDR3 region could be sequenced. TCRbeta CDR3 regions were sequenced using the immunoSEQ Assay. The source is immuneACCESS, and TCRdb retained only in-frame sequences with V and J called. Part of the clones is not carried over; for the studies checked, unresolved V genes explain less than half of this, and the remainder is unexplained. This sample is represented by about 50,000 clones; approximately 90% of them were singletons. The ten largest make up 5% to 7% of the sample. Of note for this clone: Its antigen is not yet known. Per-base qualities were not stored, and no clone one base away is much larger.

Patients with autoimmune disease history or receiving systemic immunosuppression were excluded from the trial. Peripheral blood for TCR sequencing was collected from all dose cohorts at baseline, on cycle 4 day 1, and on cycle 7 day 1. The samples were drawn from a first-in-human, open-label, multicenter phase I dose-escalation trial of ivuxolimab. The trial enrolled adults with locally advanced or metastatic head and neck squamous cell, hepatocellular, melanoma or renal cell carcinoma. Before TCR sequencing, CD4+ T cells and CD8+ T cells from peripheral blood were sorted into separate populations. The research as a whole found: Low levels of normalized T-cell clonal expansion were also seen in some patients who did not respond. After ivuxolimab, more expanded clones were found on average in CD8+ T cells than in CD4+ T cells. In partial responders in the 0.1-3.0 mg/kg groups, normalized peripheral clonal expansion was found to be among the lowest, especially among CD8+ T cells. At doses of 0.1 to 3.0 mg/kg, clonal expansion of both CD4+ and CD8+ T cells in blood was seen between baseline and week 6. Antigen specificity was not determined for the clonally expanded peripheral T cells.

This receptor was obtained from an adult with an advanced solid tumor such as melanoma, head and neck, liver or kidney cancer. Here the chain combines TRBV5-4 and TRBJ1-5, with 10 bases in between that match TRBD1. The specimen was CD4+ or CD8+ T cells sorted from blood, collected in a trial of the OX40 agonist ivuxolimab. CDR3 loop: CASGDRGTEPQHF. The sequenced DNA is TGTGCCAGCGGGGACAGGGGAACGGAGCCCCAGCATTTT.